This TCR beta chain was observed in a study of blood T cell repertoires in COVID-19. Study-level information: Samples representing acute and convalescent COVID-19 were sourced from the United States, Italy and Spain. PBMCs, B-cell-depleted T cells, or T cells were the source of the cDNA or gDNA that made up the material.

In this sample, this clone turned up a few times. In the original processing: Scientists estimated how many nucleated cells there were by amplifying reference gene primers. Measured with immunoSEQ multiplex PCR; TCRdb has only the in-frame clones, and not every one. The DNA gave D and trimming, while V, J and clone size come from that table. The sample has under 150,000 clones, around 81% seen once. The V end lost 5 bases, the J end lost 4 bases, and 14 bases lay between the germline ends. CDR1 is SGHTA, CDR2 FQGNSA, per germline. The CDR3 runs 14 residues. The receptor was isolated from a woman between 45 and 65 years old with acute or convalescent COVID-19. The sample comprised peripheral blood. The gene calls are TRBV7-2 and TRBJ1-2, with D unclear. The CDR3 DNA is TGTGCCAGCAGCCCAGCGGCTGACCGCTATGGCTACACCTTC. Its translation: CASSPAADRYGYTF.